The present entry profiles one T cell receptor beta chain with its context. As yet, its antigen is unknown. Researchers ran the PCR with 60 Vbeta and 13 Jbeta primers. Repertoires were generated with immunoSEQ multiplex PCR, while TCRdb's copy carries only in-frame clones and drops some. Of under 300,000 clones listed, around 86% are singletons. This specimen belongs to a study of cytomegalovirus exposure and HLA in healthy donors. Study-wide results and caveats: Cytomegalovirus status was reportedly diagnosed by the classifier with high sensitivity and specificity.

This CDR3 contains 16 residues. J lost 5 bases, V lost 0 bases, and 9 bases had no gene match. Germline V CDR1 and CDR2: LNHDA, SQIVND (reference sequence). The chain carries TRBV19 and TRBJ2-5; 7 bases fit TRBD1. The receptor was isolated from a man aged 35 to 55 in good health and CMV-seropositive. Material: PBMCs. CDR3 protein: CASSIDYRQGRETQYF. In DNA, the CDR3 is TGTGCCAGTAGTATAGACTACAGACAGGGTAGGGAGACCCAGTACTTC.